The T cell receptor (beta chain) described here comes from a study of CD8+ T cells in alopecia areata. Both CD4+ and CD8+ T cells were separated by sorting PBMCs. Broader study findings: Sharing of TCR sequences between patients (possibly for HLA-related reasons) was less clear than in mice. Scalp sample data also include resident alphabeta T cells from normal skin.

Worth noting for this clone: Its antigen is still unknown.

Germline V gives CDR1 GTSNPN, CDR2 SVGIG (reference sequence). The CDR3 is 13 residues long. The V and J ends lost 4 bases and 0 bases respectively, with 10 bases between them. It was cDNA, reverse transcribed from extracted RNA, that served as the sequencing template. Assay used: immunoSEQ multiplex PCR; TCRdb lists only in-frame clones, some missing. The data contain around 100,000 clones, 55% of them seen just once; the ten biggest clones take up 8.8%. This rearrangement joins TRBV30 to TRBJ2-7; the D is unclear. The sequence came from a human donor in good health. The sample consisted of CD4+ T cells sorted from blood. The CDR3 sequence: CAWMAPISYEQYF. CDR3 nucleotides: TGTGCCTGGATGGCACCGATCTCCTACGAGCAGTACTTC.